Following are 3 T cell receptor beta chains from one sample sequenced in a study of CD8 T cells in ankylosing spondylitis. TCRdb re-called the 5' RACE reads through MiXCR, storing one row per CDR3 protein. The sample records approximately 150,000 distinct CDR3 sequences, 30% to 40% being singletons. Input material: synovial fluid, either unsorted or a sorted T cell fraction (not recorded which). These receptors were obtained from a male donor with ankylosing spondylitis.

This clonotype was counted only a few times. The chain recombines TRBV28 with TRBJ2-2; TRBD1 is a possible D gene (5 bases). The CDR3 covers 18 residues. CDR1 and CDR2 from the germline V gene are MDHEN and SYDVKM. V gave up 0 bases and J gave up 5 bases, with 19 bases separating them. As DNA, the CDR3 is TGTGCCAGCAGTTTATGGGAAAGGAAGGGGATTGAGACCGGGGAGCTGTTTTTT. Amino acids: CASSLWERKGIETGELFF.

This rearrangement joins TRBV12-3 or TRBV12-4 to TRBJ1-4, with D possibly being TRBD1 (5 bases). The CDR3 runs 14 residues. Trimming cost V 3 bases and J 4 bases, with 9 bases left between them. The CDR3, as DNA: TGTGCCAGCAGTTTGTCCGGACATAATGAAAAACTGTTTTTT. Encoded protein: CASSLSGHNEKLFF.

The rearrangement links TRBV20-1 to TRBJ1-1; D remains unclear. The germline V gene encodes CDR1 DFQATT and CDR2 SNEGSKA (reference sequence). This CDR3 has 12 amino acids. The germline V and J ends were trimmed by 8 bases and 0 bases, with 10 bases remaining between them. CDR3 DNA: TGCAGTAGAGCGAGGCTGAACACTGAAGCTTTCTTT. It codes for CSRARLNTEAFF.